The 10 T cell receptor beta chains below come from one sample, sequenced in a study of shared clonotypes between healthy human individuals. The assay was immunoSEQ multiplex PCR, and TCRdb's table has in-frame clones only and misses some. The repertoire consists of 2 million to 2.5 million clones, with approximately 96% occurring once and the leading ten covering roughly 0.13%. The sequencing sample was made of naive CD4+ T cells sorted from blood. Indicated subset: CD45RA+ positively selected. Receptors originate from a man aged 18-30 years in good health.

The chain uses TRBV5-8 and TRBJ1-4; D is perhaps TRBD1 (5 bases). The germline V gene has CDR1 SGHTS and CDR2 YDEGEE. This CDR3 contains 16 residues. The V end lost 0 bases, the J end lost 4 bases, and 13 bases lay between the germline ends. The CDR3 here is CASSLGQTIINEKLFF. The CDR3 DNA reads as TGTGCCAGCAGCTTGGGACAGACAATTATTAATGAAAAACTGTTTTTT.

This chain connects TRBV5-4 to TRBJ2-3; TRBD2 matches 8 bases. CDR1 is SGHNT, CDR2 YYREEE, per germline (reference sequence). Trimming cost V 6 bases and J 5 bases; bases outside gene matches: 5. The CDR3 loop spans 13 amino acids. CDR3 residues: CASTAGVQDTQYF. Written as DNA, the CDR3 is TGTGCCAGCACAGCGGGAGTACAAGATACGCAGTATTTT.

The chain joins TRBV5-1 to TRBJ1-3; D gene unclear. The V and J ends lost 0 bases and 3 bases respectively, with 7 bases between them. The length of the CDR3 is 14 residues. The germline CDR1 and CDR2 sequences are SGHRS and YFSETQ. In nucleotides, the CDR3 is TGCGCCAGCAGCTTGGGGGCGTTTGGAAACACCATATATTTT. This gives the protein CASSLGAFGNTIYF. The full variable domain, with the rest looked up from reference TRBV5-1 and TRBJ1-3, is KAGVTQTPRYLIKTRGQQVTLSCSPISGHRSVSWYQQTPGQGLQFLFEYFSETQRNKGNFPGRFSGRQFSNSRSEMNVSTLELGDSALYLCASSLGAFGNTIYFGEGSWLTVV.

The chain carries TRBV30 and TRBJ1-6, with unresolved D. This CDR3 has 15 residues. V dropped 2 bases and J dropped 4 bases, with 12 bases sitting between them. CDR1 and CDR2 from the germline V gene are GTSNPN and SVGIG (reference sequence). CDR3 DNA: TGTGCCTGGAGTCTAACCGGGCCTTATAATTCACCCCTCCACTTT. It translates to CAWSLTGPYNSPLHF.

The chain is built from TRBV7-9 and TRBJ1-1; unclear D gene. With 6 bases removed from V and 1 base from J, the gap between germline ends came to 6 bases. The germline V gene has CDR1 SEHNR and CDR2 FQNEAQ (reference sequence). CDR3 length: 12 amino acids. The CDR3 reads CASRGANTEAFF. The CDR3 DNA is TGTGCCAGCAGGGGAGCGAACACTGAAGCTTTCTTT.

The chain uses TRBV18 and TRBJ2-1, with D tentatively TRBD1 (6 bases). CDR1 KGHSH and CDR2 LQKENI come from the germline V gene. The CDR3 is 17 residues long. V lost 3 bases to trimming and J lost 4 bases, with 19 bases between them. CDR3 amino acids: CASSPVEQGIRYNEQFF. The DNA of the CDR3 is TGTGCCAGCTCACCGGTCGAACAGGGAATAAGGTACAATGAGCAGTTCTTC. Full variable domain (outside the CDR3, taken from reference TRBV18 and TRBJ2-1): NAGVMQNPRHLVRRRGQEARLRCSPMKGHSHVYWYRQLPEEGLKFMVYLQKENIIDESGMPKERFSAEFPKEGPSILRIQQVVRGDSAAYFCASSPVEQGIRYNEQFFGPGTRLTVL.

This chain connects TRBV2 to TRBJ1-6, with D unclear. V gave up 2 bases and J gave up 11 bases, with 7 bases separating them. CDR3 size: 12 residues. Germline assignment: CDR1 SNHLY and CDR2 FYNNEI. The CDR3: CASSESVAPLHF. The CDR3 DNA reads TGTGCCAGCAGTGAATCTGTGGCACCCCTCCACTTT.

The CDR3 protein is CASSQSSGNTEAFF. The CDR3 DNA is TGTGCCAGCAGCCAAAGCTCAGGAAACACTGAAGCTTTCTTT. This chain links TRBV7-9 with TRBJ1-1, with D uncertain. V was shortened by 5 bases and J by 2 bases, with 12 bases between the two germline ends. The germline CDR1 and CDR2 sequences are SEHNR and FQNEAQ (reference sequence). The CDR3 sequence is 14 residues long.

CDR3 sequence (DNA): TGTGCCAGCTCATTTGGGCAGGGAGAGACCCAGTACTTC. It translates to CASSFGQGETQYF. This chain joins TRBV18 and TRBJ2-5; maybe TRBD1 (5 bases). Germline V gene lookup returns CDR1 KGHSH and CDR2 LQKENI. This CDR3 region has 13 residues. The V end was cut by 5 bases, the J end by 4 bases, with 11 bases between.

V usage is TRBV7-2 and J usage is TRBJ2-1; 12 nucleotides line up with TRBD2. This CDR3 spans 16 amino acids. From germline, CDR1 is SGHTA and CDR2 FQGNSA. V shed 3 bases, J shed 2 bases, and the junction held 2 bases outside the gene matches. The DNA of the CDR3 is TGTGCCAGCAGCTTGAGGACTAGCGGGGCCTACAATGAGCAGTTCTTC. Protein sequence: CASSLRTSGAYNEQFF.